This record covers a single T cell receptor beta chain. The antigen this receptor binds is unknown. Base qualities are not recorded, but no much larger clone differs from it by a single base. High-throughput TCR beta sequencing profiled peripheral blood CD8+ and CD4+ T cells from healthy donors, Susac syndrome patients and multiple sclerosis patients. Recently defined diagnostic criteria for definite or probable disease were met by the Susac syndrome patients. Bulk CD8+ and CD4+ T cells were purified by magnetic negative isolation, while CD8+ TEMRA cells were enriched using FACS. Blood was collected in EDTA tubes and processed within 24 hours, with PBMCs isolated through density gradient centrifugation. PBMCs intended for TCR sequencing were cryopreserved in liquid nitrogen and thawed later in a water bath at 37 degrees C. Purity of sorted or isolated CD4+, CD8+ and CD8+ TEMRA cells was at least 90%.

RNA was extracted with the RNeasy kit and 0.5 to 1 ug was reverse transcribed using random hexamers. The immunoSEQ multiplex PCR assay, covering 54 Vbeta and 13 Jbeta segments, was used to amplify TCR beta CDR3 regions. Bias from PCR amplification was corrected by using a synthetic template baseline for primer optimization and for computational correction. Turning to the authors' computational methods: Reads were annotated to V, D and J genes according to IMGT and were analyzed with immunoSEQ Analyzer, with only productive sequences retained. Clonality was calculated as one minus the Shannon entropy normalized by log2 of the number of productive unique sequences. Public and private clones were assessed among the 100 most prevalent clones of each patient and control. Clones were defined as Susac-specific when absent from the healthy and MS cohorts, from roughly 1,000 published viral clones and from other ImmuneACCESS disease sequences. Starting from the raw public reads, TCRdb applied fastp trimming at Q25, assembled clones with MiXCR and retained in-frame beta chains. Each entry is one CDR3 protein sequence, shown with its most common DNA and genes. TCRdb assigned the V and J calls; the authors' analysis was not used. Counted in this sample were hundreds of thousands of distinct CDR3 sequences; about 95% of them appeared once. The top ten hold 0.1% of the sample.

These data come from a study of CD8 T cells in Susac syndrome (dated 2019 in TCRdb). Background for the entire study: Among the Susac syndrome patients who were sequenced, clinically active disease was present in more than five and clinical remission was observed in roughly eight. At blood withdrawal, Susac syndrome patients were either therapy-naive, taking corticosteroids (in some cases with IVIg as well), or taking IVIg alone. Whether CD8+ T cell activation and differentiation in Susac syndrome was antigen driven was tested using repertoire sequencing. The study at large found these results: The study acknowledged that relatively few individuals were included in the TCR sequencing and HLA analysis. In patients with Susac syndrome, the CD4+ T cell repertoire showed no detectable clonal expansion.

Trimming costs V 5 bases and J 2 bases, and their ends lie 15 bases apart. The CDR3 measures 15 amino acids from cysteine to phenylalanine. This entry keeps only the CDR3 DNA: 45 bases, framed from base 1. Based on the germline V gene (reference sequence), the CDR1 and CDR2 sequences are SEHNR and FQNEAQ. The receptor comes from a human donor with Susac syndrome. The chain uses TRBV7-9 and TRBJ1-1; TRBD1 could be the D gene, as 6 bases match. The material sequenced was CD4+ T cells from PBMCs. The DNA is TGTGCCAGCAGCAAGTACAGGGTAGGAAACACTGAAGCTTTCTTT. Its amino acids are CASSKYRVGNTEAFF.